This entry lists 9 T cell receptor beta chains sequenced from one sample in a study of cytomegalovirus exposure and HLA in healthy donors (TCRdb year 2017). Preparation of the library involved the immunoSEQ multiplex PCR assay. The multiplex PCR relied on a mix of 60 forward primers for TCR Vbeta segments and 13 reverse primers for TCR Jbeta segments. The immuneACCESS repertoire file appears here via TCRdb, limited to in-frame rearrangements. These files lack a portion of the clones; in checked studies, under half of the deficit traces to unresolved V genes, and the cause of the others is not known. The sample includes over 110,000 clones, with 55% to 80% observed a single time. Of the sample, 1.3% falls within the top ten clones. Sequencing was done on a sample of PBMCs. These receptors all stem from a woman aged 40 to 50 in good health and CMV-seronegative.

This clone was counted only a few times. The chain uses TRBV29-1 and TRBJ1-3; TRBD1 matches 9 bases. This CDR3 comprises 14 residues. V lost 4 bases to trimming and J lost 4 bases; unmatched junction nucleotides: 5. Per germline, CDR1 SQVTM and CDR2 ANQGSEA. The CDR3 bases are TGCAGCGTTGGGACAGGGGCTAAAGGAAACACCATATATTTT. Its protein product is CSVGTGAKGNTIYF. Supplemented by reference TRBV29-1 and TRBJ1-3, the full variable domain reads SAVISQKPSRDICQRGTSLTIQCQVDSQVTMMFWYRQQPGQSLTLIATANQGSEATYESGFVIDKFPISRPNLTFSTLTVSNMSPEDSSIYLCSVGTGAKGNTIYFGEGSWLTVV.

V usage is TRBV19 and J usage is TRBJ2-1; 8 bases agree with TRBD1. This CDR3 is 14 amino acids long. V shed 7 bases and J 5 bases; nucleotides not matched to a gene: 7. The germline V gene encodes CDR1 LNHDA and CDR2 SQIVND (reference sequence). The CDR3 sequence is CASKGQGENNEQFF. Written as DNA, the CDR3 is TGTGCCAGTAAAGGACAGGGTGAAAACAATGAGCAGTTCTTC.

The chain carries TRBV4-1 and TRBJ1-5; D is ambiguous. The germline gives CDR1 MGHRA, CDR2 YSYEKL. The CDR3 totals 15 residues. V was shortened by 3 bases and J by 0 bases, with 9 bases between the two germline ends. CDR3 DNA: TGCGCCAGCAGCCATCACAGAAATAGCAATCAGCCCCAGCATTTT. Its protein is CASSHHRNSNQPQHF.

V is TRBV28 and J is TRBJ1-1; TRBD1 aligns across 8 bases. Germline CDR1 is MDHEN and CDR2 is SYDVKM. The J segment lost 11 bases and the V segment lost 7 bases, leaving 18 bases of the junction unmatched. This CDR3 is 15 amino acids long. The CDR3 loop is CASTPPKDRGGGAFF. The CDR3 bases are TGTGCCAGCACACCGCCTAAAGACAGGGGTGGTGGGGCTTTCTTT. The variable domain in full, with the rest retrieved from reference TRBV28 and TRBJ1-1, is DVKVTQSSRYLVKRTGEKVFLECVQDMDHENMFWYRQDPGLGLRLIYFSYDVKMKEKGDIPEGYSVSREKKERFSLILESASTNQTSMYLCASTPPKDRGGGAFFGQGTRLTVV.

The gene calls are TRBV7-3 and TRBJ2-2; the match to TRBD1 covers 9 bases. Germline loops: CDR1 SGHTA, CDR2 FQGTGA. V shed 5 bases, J shed 5 bases, and the junction held 9 bases outside the gene matches. This CDR3 spans 16 amino acids. The chain's CDR3 is CASSQSGTGQTGELFF. CDR3 in DNA: TGTGCCAGCAGCCAATCCGGGACAGGGCAAACCGGGGAGCTGTTTTTT.

The chain links TRBV7-9 to TRBJ2-7; TRBD1 or TRBD2 may be the D gene (5 bases each). Trimming cost V 5 bases and J 2 bases, with 13 bases left between them. In germline, CDR1 is SEHNR, CDR2 FQNEAQ (reference sequence). The CDR3 extends over 14 amino acids. The CDR3 bases are TGTGCCAGCAGCCTAGAGGGGTTTGCCTACGAGCAGTACTTC. Amino acid sequence: CASSLEGFAYEQYF.

The CDR3 loop reads CSVASGQGVDYGYTF. Here the CDR3 DNA reads TGCAGCGTTGCGTCGGGGCAGGGGGTAGACTATGGCTACACCTTC. The genes are TRBV29-1 and TRBJ1-2, with 7 bases lining up with TRBD1. V trimming: 4 bases; J trimming: 3 bases; junction bases outside the gene matches: 11. Per the germline V gene, CDR1 is SQVTM and CDR2 is ANQGSEA. The CDR3 totals 15 residues. Full variable domain (outside the CDR3, taken from reference TRBV29-1 and TRBJ1-2): SAVISQKPSRDICQRGTSLTIQCQVDSQVTMMFWYRQQPGQSLTLIATANQGSEATYESGFVIDKFPISRPNLTFSTLTVSNMSPEDSSIYLCSVASGQGVDYGYTFGSGTRLTVV.

This clone has only a few counts. V and J are TRBV5-6 and TRBJ2-7; perhaps TRBD1 as D (6 bases). V lost 6 bases to trimming and J lost 3 bases, with 19 bases between them. This CDR3 spans 15 amino acids. Germline values: CDR1 SGHDT, CDR2 YYEEEE. The CDR3 DNA sequence: TGTGCCAGCATCGAACAGGGTACGGTCGGCTACGAGCAGTACTTC. Residues: CASIEQGTVGYEQYF.

The chain recombines TRBV6-1 with TRBJ1-1; unclear D gene. Germline V CDR1 and CDR2: MNHNS, SASEGT. CDR3 length: 15 residues. The V and J ends lost 5 bases and 1 base respectively, with 14 bases between them. The CDR3 DNA is TGTGCCAGCAGTTCTGCCCTTACTCCGAACACTGAAGCTTTCTTT. It is translated as CASSSALTPNTEAFF.